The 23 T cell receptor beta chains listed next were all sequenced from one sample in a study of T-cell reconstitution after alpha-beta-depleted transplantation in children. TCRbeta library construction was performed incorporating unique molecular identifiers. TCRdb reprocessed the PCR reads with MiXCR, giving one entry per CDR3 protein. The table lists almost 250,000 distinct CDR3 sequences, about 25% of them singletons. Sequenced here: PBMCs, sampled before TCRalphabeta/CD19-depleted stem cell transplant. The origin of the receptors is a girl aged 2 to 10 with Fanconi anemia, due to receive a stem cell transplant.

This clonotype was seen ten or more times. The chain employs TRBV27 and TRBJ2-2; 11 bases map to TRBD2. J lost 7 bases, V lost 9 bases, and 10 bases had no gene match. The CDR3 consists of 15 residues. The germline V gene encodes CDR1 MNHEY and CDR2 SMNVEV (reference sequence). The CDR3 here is CASKLAGGLGGELFF. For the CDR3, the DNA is TGTGCCAGTAAATTAGCGGGAGGGCTTGGCGGGGAGCTGTTTTTT.

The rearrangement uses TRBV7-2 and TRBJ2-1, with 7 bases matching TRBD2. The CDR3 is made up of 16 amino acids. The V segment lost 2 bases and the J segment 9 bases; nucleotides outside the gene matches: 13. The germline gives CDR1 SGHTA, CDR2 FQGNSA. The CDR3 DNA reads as TGTGCCAGCAGCTTACGGCCTAGCGGAGCCTTATTTGAGCAGTTCTTC. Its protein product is CASSLRPSGALFEQFF.

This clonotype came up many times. CDR3 nucleotides: TGTGCCAGCAGTTTTGGAGGGGGGAGGGAGACCCAGTACTTC. Amino acids: CASSFGGGRETQYF. V gene TRBV28 combines with J gene TRBJ2-5, with D tentatively TRBD1 or TRBD2 (6 bases each). V lost 3 bases, J lost 5 bases, and 13 bases lay in between. The CDR3 runs to 14 residues. Germline V gene data show CDR1 as MDHEN and CDR2 as SYDVKM.

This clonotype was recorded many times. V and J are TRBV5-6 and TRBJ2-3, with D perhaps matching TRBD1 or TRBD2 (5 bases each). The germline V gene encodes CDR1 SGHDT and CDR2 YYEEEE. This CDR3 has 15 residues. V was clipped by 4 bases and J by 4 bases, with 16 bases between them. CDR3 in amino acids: CASSRGYAVADTQYF. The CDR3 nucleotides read TGTGCCAGCAGCCGGGGCTACGCGGTGGCAGATACGCAGTATTTT.

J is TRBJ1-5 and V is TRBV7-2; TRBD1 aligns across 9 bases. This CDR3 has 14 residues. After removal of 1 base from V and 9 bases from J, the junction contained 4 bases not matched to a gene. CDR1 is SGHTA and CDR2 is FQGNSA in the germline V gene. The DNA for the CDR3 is TGTGCCAGCAGCTTAGGACAGGGGGAACGGCCCCAGCATTTT. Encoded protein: CASSLGQGERPQHF.

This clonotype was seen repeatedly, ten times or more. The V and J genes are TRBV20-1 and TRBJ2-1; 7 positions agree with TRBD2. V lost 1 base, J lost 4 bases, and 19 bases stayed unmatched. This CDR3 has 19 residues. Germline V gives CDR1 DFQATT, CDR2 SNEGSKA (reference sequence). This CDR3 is CSARVPSVSGGRGYNEQFF. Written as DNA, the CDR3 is TGCAGTGCTAGAGTTCCGTCGGTGTCGGGCGGGAGAGGGTACAATGAGCAGTTCTTC.

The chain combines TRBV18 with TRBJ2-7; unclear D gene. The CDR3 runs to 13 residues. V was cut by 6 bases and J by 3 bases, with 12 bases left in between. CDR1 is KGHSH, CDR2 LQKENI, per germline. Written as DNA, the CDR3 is TGTGCCAGCTCCCCGTGGCAGGACTACGAGCAGTACTTC. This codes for CASSPWQDYEQYF.

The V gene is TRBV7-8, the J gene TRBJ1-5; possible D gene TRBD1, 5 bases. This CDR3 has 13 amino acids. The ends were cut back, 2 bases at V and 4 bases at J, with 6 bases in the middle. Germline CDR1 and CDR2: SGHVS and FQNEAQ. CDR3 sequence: CASSLRQNQPQHF. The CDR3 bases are TGTGCCAGCAGCTTAAGACAGAATCAGCCCCAGCATTTT.

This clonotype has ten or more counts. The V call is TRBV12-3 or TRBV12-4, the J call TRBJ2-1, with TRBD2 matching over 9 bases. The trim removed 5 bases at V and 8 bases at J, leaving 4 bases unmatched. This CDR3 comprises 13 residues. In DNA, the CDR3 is TGTGCCAGCAGTGCCCTAGCGGGACATGAGCAGTTCTTC. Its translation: CASSALAGHEQFF.

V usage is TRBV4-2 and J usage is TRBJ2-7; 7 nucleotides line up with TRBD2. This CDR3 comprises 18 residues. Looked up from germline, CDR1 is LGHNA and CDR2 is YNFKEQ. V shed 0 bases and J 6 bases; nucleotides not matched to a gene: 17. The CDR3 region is CASSQEWGDSAGEGEQYF. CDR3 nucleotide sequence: TGTGCCAGCAGCCAAGAATGGGGGGATTCGGCGGGAGAAGGCGAGCAGTACTTC.

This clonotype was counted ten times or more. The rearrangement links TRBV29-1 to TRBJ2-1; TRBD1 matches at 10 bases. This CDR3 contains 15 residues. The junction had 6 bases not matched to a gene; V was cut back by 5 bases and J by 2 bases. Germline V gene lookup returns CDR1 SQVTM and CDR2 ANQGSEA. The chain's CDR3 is CSVSGQGDPYNEQFF. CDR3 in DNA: TGCAGCGTTTCAGGACAGGGGGATCCCTACAATGAGCAGTTCTTC.

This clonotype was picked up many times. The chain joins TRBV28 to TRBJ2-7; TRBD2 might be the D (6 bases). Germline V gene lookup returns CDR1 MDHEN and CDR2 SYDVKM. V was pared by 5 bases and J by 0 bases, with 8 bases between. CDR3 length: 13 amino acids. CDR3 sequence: CASSTSSSYEQYF. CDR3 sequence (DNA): TGTGCCAGCAGTACTAGCAGCTCCTACGAGCAGTACTTC.

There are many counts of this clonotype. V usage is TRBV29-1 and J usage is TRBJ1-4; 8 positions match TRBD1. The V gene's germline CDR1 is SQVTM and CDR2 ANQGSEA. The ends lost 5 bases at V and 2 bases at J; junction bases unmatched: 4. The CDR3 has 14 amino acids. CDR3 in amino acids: CSVRGQGTNEKLFF. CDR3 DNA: TGCAGCGTTCGCGGACAGGGCACTAATGAAAAACTGTTTTTT.

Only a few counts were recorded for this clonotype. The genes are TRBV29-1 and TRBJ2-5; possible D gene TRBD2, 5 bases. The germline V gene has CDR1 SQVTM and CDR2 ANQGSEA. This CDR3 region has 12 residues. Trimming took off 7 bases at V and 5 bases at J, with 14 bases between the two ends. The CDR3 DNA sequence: TGCAGCGGAAAGAGGGCGGAGGAGACCCAGTACTTC. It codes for CSGKRAEETQYF.

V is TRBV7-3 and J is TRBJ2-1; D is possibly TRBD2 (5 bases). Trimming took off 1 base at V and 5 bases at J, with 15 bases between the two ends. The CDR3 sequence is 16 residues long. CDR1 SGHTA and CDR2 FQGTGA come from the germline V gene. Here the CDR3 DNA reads TGTGCCAGCAGCTTAATTCCTAGCCGGGTGGACAATGAGCAGTTCTTC. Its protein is CASSLIPSRVDNEQFF.

In DNA form, the CDR3 reads TGTGCCAGCTCACCCAGGCCCGGGGTGCTAGCCTACGAGCAGTACTTC. Its translation: CASSPRPGVLAYEQYF. V is TRBV18 and J is TRBJ2-7; a possible D gene is TRBD2 (5 bases). Trimming left V 3 bases short and J 2 bases short, with 17 bases between. Germline CDR1 is KGHSH and CDR2 is LQKENI. The CDR3 spans 16 residues.

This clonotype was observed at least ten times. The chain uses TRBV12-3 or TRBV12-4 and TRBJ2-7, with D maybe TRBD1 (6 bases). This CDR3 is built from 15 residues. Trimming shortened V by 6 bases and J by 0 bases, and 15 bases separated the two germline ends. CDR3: CASSPLTGISYEQYF. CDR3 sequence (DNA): TGTGCCAGCAGCCCTCTGACAGGCATCTCCTACGAGCAGTACTTC.

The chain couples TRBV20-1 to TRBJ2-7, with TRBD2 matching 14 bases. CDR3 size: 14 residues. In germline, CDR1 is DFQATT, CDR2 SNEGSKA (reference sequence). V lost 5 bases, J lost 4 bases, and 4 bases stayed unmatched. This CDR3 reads CSAAGTSGSYEQYF. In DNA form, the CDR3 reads TGCAGTGCTGCGGGGACTAGCGGGAGTTACGAGCAGTACTTC.

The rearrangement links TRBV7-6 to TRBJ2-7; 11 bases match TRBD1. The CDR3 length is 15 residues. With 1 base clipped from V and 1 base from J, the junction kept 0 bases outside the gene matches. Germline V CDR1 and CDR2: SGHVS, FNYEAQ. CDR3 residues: CASSLGDRGSYEQYF. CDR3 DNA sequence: TGTGCCAGCAGCTTAGGGGACAGGGGGTCCTACGAGCAGTACTTC.

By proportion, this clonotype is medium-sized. In nucleotides, the CDR3 is TGTGCCAGCTCACCACCTAGGCAAAACACCGGGGAGCTGTTTTTT. Amino acids: CASSPPRQNTGELFF. The rearrangement uses TRBV18 and TRBJ2-2; D is unresolved. Trimming cost V 0 bases and J 2 bases, with 7 bases left between them. This CDR3 is built from 15 residues. Germline CDR1 is KGHSH and CDR2 is LQKENI.

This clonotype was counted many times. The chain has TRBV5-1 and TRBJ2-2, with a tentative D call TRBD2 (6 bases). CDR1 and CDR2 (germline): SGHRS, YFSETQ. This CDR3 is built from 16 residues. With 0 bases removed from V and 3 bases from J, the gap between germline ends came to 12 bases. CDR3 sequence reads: CASSLAGDFYTGELFF. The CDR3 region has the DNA TGCGCCAGCAGCTTGGCGGGGGACTTCTACACCGGGGAGCTGTTTTTT.

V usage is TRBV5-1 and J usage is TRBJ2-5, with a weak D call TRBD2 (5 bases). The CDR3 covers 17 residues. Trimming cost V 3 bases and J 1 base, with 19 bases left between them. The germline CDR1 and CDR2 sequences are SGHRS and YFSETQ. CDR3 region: CASSSNPEGSLQETQYF. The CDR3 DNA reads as TGCGCCAGCAGCTCCAACCCTGAGGGCAGTCTCCAAGAGACCCAGTACTTC.

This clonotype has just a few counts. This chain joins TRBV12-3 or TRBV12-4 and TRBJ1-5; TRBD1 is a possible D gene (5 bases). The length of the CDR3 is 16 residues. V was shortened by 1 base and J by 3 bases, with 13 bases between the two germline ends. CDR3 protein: CASSLGWGRINQPQHF. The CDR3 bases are TGTGCCAGCAGTTTAGGGTGGGGCCGGATCAATCAGCCCCAGCATTTT.